This paragraph reports one T cell receptor (beta chain). Germline-derived CDR1 and CDR2 are LNHDA and SQIVND (reference sequence). The J segment lost 2 bases and the V segment lost 7 bases, leaving 5 bases of the junction unmatched. This CDR3 region has 14 residues. Genomic DNA from unsorted samples was obtained from 80 million to 100 million PBMCs (per sample). The data belong to a study of shared clonotypes between healthy human individuals. Unsorted PBMC DNA went through sequencing on ten immunoSEQ deep assay plates. Using immunoSEQ multiplex PCR, the repertoire was profiled, and TCRdb retains in-frame clones only, with some absent. In the table there are 450,000 to 500,000 clones, 79% of which are singletons.

Sequencing used PBMCs. The receptor was isolated from a middle-aged woman in good health. Some clones in this sample may be carry-over from other donors' samples. The gene calls are TRBV19 and TRBJ2-3, with 8 bases that match TRBD2. DNA of the CDR3: TGTGCCAGTAACAAAGCGGGGGCCACAGATACGCAGTATTTT. This gives the protein CASNKAGATDTQYF.